This T cell receptor beta chain was recorded in a study of blood T cell repertoires in COVID-19. The CDR3 loop spans 16 amino acids. Per the germline V gene, CDR1 is SNHLY and CDR2 is FYNNEI. V was pared by 8 bases and J by 2 bases, with 21 bases between. This clone was seen a few times. TCRdb keeps only in-frame clones here, not all; method: immunoSEQ multiplex PCR. The sample holds 110,000 or so clones, approximately 80% seen once. The clonotype comes from a woman over 75 with acute or convalescent COVID-19. The specimen was peripheral blood. The genes are TRBV2 and TRBJ1-2, with a tentative D call TRBD1 (6 bases). The CDR3 DNA reads as TGTGCCAGCCCTTCAGGGGAACAAAGACTAAACTATGGCTACACCTTC. Its translation is CASPSGEQRLNYGYTF.